This TCR beta chain was captured in a study of prognosis after radiotherapy for stage I lung cancer. Overall study results and limits: Patients given stereotactic body radiation therapy showed fewer unique TCR clones afterward, median around 9,500 versus 6,500.

Amplicons of TCR beta CDR3 were generated from genomic DNA by two-round multiplex PCR. Every TRBV and TRBJ gene had its own specific primer in first-round PCR. TCRdb ran MiXCR on the multiplex PCR reads and lists one entry per CDR3 protein. The sample yields tens of thousands of distinct CDR3 sequences, 30% to 40% seen once. Trimming cost V 3 bases and J 9 bases, with 15 bases left between them. The CDR3 runs 14 residues. Note on this clonotype: The antigen is unknown.

This chain joins TRBV12-3 or TRBV12-4 and TRBJ2-1; D is unclear. This receptor was taken from a donor aged 50 or older with non-small cell lung cancer. This specimen was PBMCs, taken before or after stereotactic body radiation therapy (not recorded which). The CDR3 here is CASSFEPPVGEQFF. For the CDR3, the DNA is TGTGCCAGCAGTTTCGAGCCTCCCGTCGGTGAGCAGTTCTTC.